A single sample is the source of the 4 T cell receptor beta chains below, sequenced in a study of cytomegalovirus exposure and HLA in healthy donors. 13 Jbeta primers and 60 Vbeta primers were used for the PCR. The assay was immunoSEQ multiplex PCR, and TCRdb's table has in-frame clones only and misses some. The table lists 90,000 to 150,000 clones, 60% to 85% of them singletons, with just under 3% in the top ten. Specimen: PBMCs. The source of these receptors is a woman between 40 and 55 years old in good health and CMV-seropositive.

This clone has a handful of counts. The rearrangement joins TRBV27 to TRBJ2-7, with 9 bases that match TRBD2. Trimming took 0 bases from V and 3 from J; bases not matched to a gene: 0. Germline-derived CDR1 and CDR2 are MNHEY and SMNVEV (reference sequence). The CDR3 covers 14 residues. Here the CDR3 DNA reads TGTGCCAGCAGTTTATCAGCGGGAGGCTACGAGCAGTACTTC. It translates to CASSLSAGGYEQYF.

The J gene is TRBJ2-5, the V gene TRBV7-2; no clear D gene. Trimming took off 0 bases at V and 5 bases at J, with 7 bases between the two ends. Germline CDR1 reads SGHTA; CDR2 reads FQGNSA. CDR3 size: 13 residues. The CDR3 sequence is CASSLAVGETQYF. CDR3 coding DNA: TGTGCCAGCAGCTTAGCGGTGGGCGAGACCCAGTACTTC.

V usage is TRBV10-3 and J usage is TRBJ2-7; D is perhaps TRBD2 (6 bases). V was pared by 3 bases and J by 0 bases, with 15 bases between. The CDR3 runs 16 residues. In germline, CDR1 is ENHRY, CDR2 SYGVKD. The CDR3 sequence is CAISDGAGGSSYEQYF. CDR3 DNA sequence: TGTGCCATCAGTGACGGAGCGGGTGGGAGCTCCTACGAGCAGTACTTC.

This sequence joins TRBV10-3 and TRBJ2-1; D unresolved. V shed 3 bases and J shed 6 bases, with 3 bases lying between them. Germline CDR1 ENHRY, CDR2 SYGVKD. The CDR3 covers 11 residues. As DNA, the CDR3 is TGTGCCATCAGTGATCTCAATGAGCAGTTCTTC. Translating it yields CAISDLNEQFF.